These T cell receptor beta chains were read from a single sample in a study of OX40 agonist ivuxolimab in advanced cancers. Only in-frame clones appear in the TCRdb table, and some are missing; sequencing was by immunoSEQ multiplex PCR. The data show tens of thousands of clones, about 90% seen once. Sequenced material: CD4+ or CD8+ T cells sorted from blood, taken in a trial of the OX40 agonist ivuxolimab. These receptors were collected from an adult with an advanced solid tumor such as melanoma, head and neck, liver or kidney cancer. Both conserved end residues are trimmed from each CDR3. A clone size is listed for some rows: how often the clone was seen (once, few, many), or a class if it is expanded.

J gene | V gene | clone size | CDR3 protein
TRBJ2-7 | TRBV30 | NA | AWSSTGTSYEQY
TRBJ2-5 | TRBV5-6 | NA | ASSLAITGETQY
TRBJ2-7 | TRBV11-3 | NA | ASSSTQVYEQY
TRBJ2-7 | TRBV19 | NA | ASSISSRTGSYEQY
TRBJ2-1 | TRBV7-3 | NA | ASSLYGSYNEQF
TRBJ1-2 | TRBV6-1 | NA | ASSEDKYYGYT
TRBJ2-1 | TRBV30 | NA | AWIPGRAPYNEQF
TRBJ1-1 | TRBV13 | NA | ASSLISLGKVGTEAF
NA | TRBV5-1 | NA | ASSLAPPGTGTYEQY
TRBJ2-5 | TRBV5-6 | NA | ASSWRPLGERETQY
TRBJ2-2 | TRBV27 | few | ASKRPAGELF
TRBJ1-5 | TRBV7-9 | NA | ASSSGPYSNQPQH
TRBJ2-5 | TRBV7-9 | NA | ASSLRGREQY
TRBJ2-5 | TRBV5-1 | once | ASSSSLETQY
TRBJ2-3 | TRBV2 | NA | ASSEQRGWGDTQY
TRBJ2-2 | TRBV9 | NA | ASSVGTTGELF